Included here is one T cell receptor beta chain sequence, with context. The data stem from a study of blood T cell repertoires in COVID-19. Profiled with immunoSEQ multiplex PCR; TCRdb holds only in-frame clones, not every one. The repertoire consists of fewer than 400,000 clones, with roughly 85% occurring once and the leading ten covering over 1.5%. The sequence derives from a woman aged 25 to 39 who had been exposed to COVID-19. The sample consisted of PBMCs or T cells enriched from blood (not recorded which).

This CDR3 reads CASRRGQDEQFF. Here the CDR3 DNA reads TGTGCCAGCAGGAGGGGACAGGATGAGCAGTTCTTC. The chain links TRBV2 to TRBJ2-1; 8 bases map to TRBD1. The germline V gene encodes CDR1 SNHLY and CDR2 FYNNEI. V lost 6 bases to trimming and J lost 8 bases; unmatched junction nucleotides: 3. The CDR3 is made up of 12 amino acids.